The source of this T cell receptor (beta chain) is a study of OX40 agonist ivuxolimab in advanced cancers. Study-wide points: Some of the lowest clonal expansion was seen in partial responders at 0.1-3.0 mg/kg.

Repertoires were generated with immunoSEQ multiplex PCR, while TCRdb's copy carries only in-frame clones and drops some. The sample has tens of thousands of clones; over 80% are singletons. V was pared by 4 bases and J by 2 bases, with 12 bases between. This CDR3 is built from 15 residues. Germline assignment: CDR1 SGHKS and CDR2 YYEKEE (reference sequence). For this clone: Antigen specificity is unknown.

This receptor was obtained from an adult with an advanced solid tumor such as melanoma, head and neck, liver or kidney cancer. The specimen was CD4+ or CD8+ T cells sorted from blood, collected in a trial of the OX40 agonist ivuxolimab. The chain carries TRBV5-5 and TRBJ1-4; maybe TRBD1 (5 bases). This CDR3 is CASSPPPGTNEKLFF. In nucleotides, the CDR3 is TGTGCCAGCAGCCCCCCCCCAGGGACTAATGAAAAACTGTTTTTT. Using reference TRBV5-5 and TRBJ1-4 for the parts outside the CDR3, the full variable domain is DAGVTQSPTHLIKTRGQQVTLRCSPISGHKSVSWYQQVLGQGPQFIFQYYEKEERGRGNFPDRFSARQFPNYSSELNVNALLLGDSALYLCASSPPPGTNEKLFFGSGTQLSVL.